The 10 T cell receptor beta chains presented below share a single source sample, sequenced in a study. From the 5' RACE reads, TCRdb called clonotypes with MiXCR, one entry per CDR3 protein. The sample shows about 40,000 distinct CDR3 sequences, about 19% of them seen only once. Sequencing was done on a sample of naive CD4+ T cells sorted from a lymph node. Sample subset: naive CD4+ T cells, CD4+CD45RA+CD25-. The receptors stem from a female donor with breast cancer.

This clonotype has only a few counts. The chain combines TRBV12-3 or TRBV12-4 with TRBJ1-2, with 7 nucleotides matching TRBD1. Trimming took 7 bases from V and 4 from J; bases not matched to a gene: 9. CDR3 length: 14 amino acids. Written as DNA, the CDR3 is TGTGCCAGCACCGAGAGGGGGCGCAGCTATGGCTACACCTTC. Translated, it gives CASTERGRSYGYTF.

With respect to this clonotype: No conserved phenylalanine or tryptophan ends this CDR3, so it is likely a read error. V and J are TRBV5-1 and TRBJ1-1; D ambiguous. The CDR3 has 15 residues. Germline V gene lookup returns CDR1 SGHRS and CDR2 YFSETQ. V shed 4 bases and J shed 4 bases, with 17 bases lying between them. This CDR3 reads CASSPDPGSVTEAFL. The CDR3 DNA reads as TGCGCCAGCAGCCCAGACCCGGGGAGTGTCACTGAAGCTTTCCTT.

The chain links TRBV12-3 or TRBV12-4 to TRBJ2-5; maybe TRBD2 (5 bases). This CDR3 is built from 14 residues. V dropped 3 bases and J dropped 3 bases, with 11 bases sitting between them. CDR3 bases: TGTGCCAGCAGTTTGCGGCTAGCCGAAGAGACCCAGTACTTC. It is translated as CASSLRLAEETQYF.

This clonotype was picked up many times. A junction boundary mismatches the germline segment, possibly from a read error. The CDR3 nucleotides are TGTGCTAGCAGCCCCGGGACAGTCTGGGAGACCCAGTACTTC. Its translation is CASSPGTVWETQYF. This chain joins TRBV7-7 and TRBJ2-5; 7 bases line up with TRBD1. Germline V CDR1 and CDR2: SSHAT, FNYEAQ (reference sequence). The CDR3 has 14 residues.

This clonotype appeared many times. The J gene is TRBJ2-7, the V gene TRBV20-1, with a tentative D call TRBD2 (6 bases). Germline CDR1 reads DFQATT; CDR2 reads SNEGSKA (reference sequence). This CDR3 comprises 12 residues. The V and J ends lost 2 bases and 6 bases respectively, with 11 bases between them. CDR3 nucleotide sequence: TGCAGTGCTAGACGCGGGGAAGGCGAGCAGTACTTC. Protein: CSARRGEGEQYF.

This clonotype was counted ten times or more. The V and J genes are TRBV7-9 and TRBJ1-1, with D uncertain. The CDR3 runs to 10 residues. Trimming took 8 bases from V and 6 from J, leaving 7 bases between them. The germline CDR1 and CDR2 sequences are SEHNR and FQNEAQ (reference sequence). CDR3 residues: CASGRAEAFF. The CDR3 DNA sequence: TGTGCCAGCGGACGGGCTGAAGCTTTCTTT.

A word on this clonotype: The junction does not match germline at one end; this may be a read error. The genes are TRBV7-9 and TRBJ2-2, with a weak D call TRBD2 (6 bases). The CDR3 runs to 17 residues. Germline lookup yields CDR1 SEHNR and CDR2 FQNEAQ (reference sequence). CDR3 residues: CASSLVASRPNTGGLFF. In nucleotides, the CDR3 is TGTGCCAGCAGCTTAGTGGCTTCCAGGCCGAACACCGGGGGGCTGTTTTTT.

This clonotype has just a few counts. As DNA, the CDR3 is TGTGCCAGCAGCGGACGGGACAGCAACTATGGCTACACCTTC. It yields the protein CASSGRDSNYGYTF. J is TRBJ1-2 and V is TRBV7-8; 7 bases align to TRBD1. Germline V gene lookup returns CDR1 SGHVS and CDR2 FQNEAQ. The trim removed 5 bases at V and 2 bases at J, leaving 5 bases unmatched. This CDR3 has 14 amino acids.

The CDR3, as DNA: TGTGCCAGCAGCCACTCGGGACAGCCCACAGATACGCAGTATTTT. As protein: CASSHSGQPTDTQYF. The chain recombines TRBV5-6 with TRBJ2-3; TRBD1 matches at 7 bases. There are 15 residues in the CDR3. After removal of 4 bases from V and 2 bases from J, the junction contained 7 bases not matched to a gene. Germline V gene data show CDR1 as SGHDT and CDR2 as YYEEEE.

The table lists this clonotype with many counts. V gene TRBV6-4 combines with J gene TRBJ2-3, with D hard to call. This CDR3 spans 14 amino acids. Deletions cut 0 bases from V and 4 bases from J, with 8 bases between. Germline V gene data show CDR1 as MRHNA and CDR2 as SNTAGT. The CDR3 spells CASSDSVLADTQYF. The CDR3 DNA sequence: TGTGCCAGCAGTGACTCGGTTCTCGCAGATACGCAGTATTTT.